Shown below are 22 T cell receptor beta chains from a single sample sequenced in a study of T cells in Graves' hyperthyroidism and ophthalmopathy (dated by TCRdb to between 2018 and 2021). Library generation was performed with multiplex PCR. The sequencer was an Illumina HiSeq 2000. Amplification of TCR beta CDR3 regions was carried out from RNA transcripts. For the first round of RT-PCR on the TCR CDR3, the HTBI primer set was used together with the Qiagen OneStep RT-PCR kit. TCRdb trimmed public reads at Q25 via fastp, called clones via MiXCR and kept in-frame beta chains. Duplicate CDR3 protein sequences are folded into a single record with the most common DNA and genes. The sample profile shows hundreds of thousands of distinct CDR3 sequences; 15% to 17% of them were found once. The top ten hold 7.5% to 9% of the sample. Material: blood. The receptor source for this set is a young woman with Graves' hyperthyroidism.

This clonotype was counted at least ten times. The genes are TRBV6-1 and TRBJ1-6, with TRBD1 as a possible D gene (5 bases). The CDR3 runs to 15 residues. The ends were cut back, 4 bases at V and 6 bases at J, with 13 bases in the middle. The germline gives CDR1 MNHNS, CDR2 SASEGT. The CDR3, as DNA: TGTGCCAGCAGTGTACAGGTTGATGGTAATTCACCCCTCCACTTT. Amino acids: CASSVQVDGNSPLHF.

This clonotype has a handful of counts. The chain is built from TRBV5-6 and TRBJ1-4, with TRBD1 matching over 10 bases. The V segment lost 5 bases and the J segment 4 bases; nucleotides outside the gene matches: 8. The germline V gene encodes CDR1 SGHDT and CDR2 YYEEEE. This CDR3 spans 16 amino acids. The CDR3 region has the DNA TGTGCCAGCAGTTCGGGACAGGGGCCTTATAATGAAAAACTGTTTTTT. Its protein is CASSSGQGPYNEKLFF.

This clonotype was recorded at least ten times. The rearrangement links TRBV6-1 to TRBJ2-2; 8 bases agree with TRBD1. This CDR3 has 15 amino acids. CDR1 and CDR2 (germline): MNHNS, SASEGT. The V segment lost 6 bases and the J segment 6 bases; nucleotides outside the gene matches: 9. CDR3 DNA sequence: TGTGCCAGCAGGCCGGGACAGGCCAGGCCCGGGGAGCTGTTTTTT. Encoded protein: CASRPGQARPGELFF.

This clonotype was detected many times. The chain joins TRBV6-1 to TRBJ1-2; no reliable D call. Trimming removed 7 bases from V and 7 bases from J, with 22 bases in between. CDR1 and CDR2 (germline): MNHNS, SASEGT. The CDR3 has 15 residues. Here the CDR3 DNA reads TGTGCCAGCACCGAGGCGGTTGGGCTTTTATCTGGCTACACCTTC. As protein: CASTEAVGLLSGYTF.

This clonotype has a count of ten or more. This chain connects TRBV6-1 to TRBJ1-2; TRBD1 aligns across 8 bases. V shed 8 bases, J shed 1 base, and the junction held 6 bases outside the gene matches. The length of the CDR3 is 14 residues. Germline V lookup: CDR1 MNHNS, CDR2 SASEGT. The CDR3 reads CASGGQGLNYGYTF. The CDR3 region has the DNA TGTGCCAGCGGCGGACAGGGCCTTAACTATGGCTACACCTTC.

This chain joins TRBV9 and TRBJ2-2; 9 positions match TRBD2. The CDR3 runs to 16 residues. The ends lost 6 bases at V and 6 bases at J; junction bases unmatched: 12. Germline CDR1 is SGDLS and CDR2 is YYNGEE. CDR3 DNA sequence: TGTGCCAGCACCAGCGGGACTAGCAAAGAAGCCGGGGAGCTGTTTTTT. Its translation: CASTSGTSKEAGELFF.

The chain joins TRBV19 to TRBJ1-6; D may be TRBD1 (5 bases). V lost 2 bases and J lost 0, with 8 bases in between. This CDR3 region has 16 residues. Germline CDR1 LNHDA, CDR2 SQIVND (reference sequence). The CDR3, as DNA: TGTGCCAGTAGTATAACCGGGACCTCCTATAATTCACCCCTCCACTTT. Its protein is CASSITGTSYNSPLHF.

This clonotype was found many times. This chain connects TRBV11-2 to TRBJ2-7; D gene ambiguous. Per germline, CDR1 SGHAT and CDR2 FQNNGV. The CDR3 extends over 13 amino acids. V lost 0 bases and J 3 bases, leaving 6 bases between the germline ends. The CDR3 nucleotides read TGTGCCAGCAGCTTAGACAGAGACTACGAGCAGTACTTC. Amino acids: CASSLDRDYEQYF.

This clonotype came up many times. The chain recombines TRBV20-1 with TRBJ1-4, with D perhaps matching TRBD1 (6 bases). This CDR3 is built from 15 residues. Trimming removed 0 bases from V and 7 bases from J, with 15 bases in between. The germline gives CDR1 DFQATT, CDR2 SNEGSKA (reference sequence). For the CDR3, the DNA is TGCAGTGCTAGAGATACAGGGATGGTTGGTGAAAAACTGTTTTTT. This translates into CSARDTGMVGEKLFF.

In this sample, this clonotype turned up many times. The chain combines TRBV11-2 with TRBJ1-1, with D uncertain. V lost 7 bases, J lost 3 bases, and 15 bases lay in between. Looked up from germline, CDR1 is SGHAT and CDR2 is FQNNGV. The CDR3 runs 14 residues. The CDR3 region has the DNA TGTGCCAGCACCTTTAGGGAAATCGACACTGAAGCTTTCTTT. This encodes CASTFREIDTEAFF. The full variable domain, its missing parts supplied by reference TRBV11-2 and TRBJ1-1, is EAGVAQSPRYKIIEKRQSVAFWCNPISGHATLYWYQQILGQGPKLLIQFQNNGVVDDSQLPKDRFSAERLKGVDSTLKIQPAKLEDSAVYLCASTFREIDTEAFFGQGTRLTVV.

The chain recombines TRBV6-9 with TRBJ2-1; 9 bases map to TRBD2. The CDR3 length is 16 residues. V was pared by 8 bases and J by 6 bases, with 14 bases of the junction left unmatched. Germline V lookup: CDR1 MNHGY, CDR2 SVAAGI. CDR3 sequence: CASSYELAGDLNEQFF. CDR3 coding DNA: TGTGCCAGCTCCTATGAACTAGCGGGTGACCTCAATGAGCAGTTCTTC.

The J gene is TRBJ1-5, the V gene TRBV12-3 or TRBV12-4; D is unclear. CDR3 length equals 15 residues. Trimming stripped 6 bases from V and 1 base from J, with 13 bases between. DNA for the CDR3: TGTGCCAGCAGGTCTTCGATGGGGAGCAATCAGCCCCAGCATTTT. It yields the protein CASRSSMGSNQPQHF.

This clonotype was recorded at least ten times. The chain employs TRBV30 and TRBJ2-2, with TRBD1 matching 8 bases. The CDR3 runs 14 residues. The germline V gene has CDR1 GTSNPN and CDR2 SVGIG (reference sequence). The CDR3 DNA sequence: TGTGCTCATGACAGGGGAGAGTACACCGGGGAGCTGTTTTTT. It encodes CAHDRGEYTGELFF. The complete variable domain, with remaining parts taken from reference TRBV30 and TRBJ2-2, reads SQTIHQWPATLVQPVGSPLSLECTVEGTSNPNLYWYRQAAGRGLQLLFYSVGIGQISSEVPQNLSASRPQDRQFILSSKKLLLSDSGFYLCAHDRGEYTGELFFGEGSRLTVL.

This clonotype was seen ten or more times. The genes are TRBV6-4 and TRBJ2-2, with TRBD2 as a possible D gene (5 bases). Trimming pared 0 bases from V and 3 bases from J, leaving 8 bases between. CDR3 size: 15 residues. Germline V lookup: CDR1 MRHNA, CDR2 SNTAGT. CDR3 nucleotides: TGTGCCAGCAGTGACTCGAACGGGGACACCGGGGAGCTGTTTTTT. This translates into CASSDSNGDTGELFF.

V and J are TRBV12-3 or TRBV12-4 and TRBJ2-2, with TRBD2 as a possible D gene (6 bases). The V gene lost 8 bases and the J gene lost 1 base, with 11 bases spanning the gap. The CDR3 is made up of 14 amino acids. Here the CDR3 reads CASSGLLNTGELFF. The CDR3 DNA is TGTGCCAGCTCGGGACTCTTGAACACCGGGGAGCTGTTTTTT.

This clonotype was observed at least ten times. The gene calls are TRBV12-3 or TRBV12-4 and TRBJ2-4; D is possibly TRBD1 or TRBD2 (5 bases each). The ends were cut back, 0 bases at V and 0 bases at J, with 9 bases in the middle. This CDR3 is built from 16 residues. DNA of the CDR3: TGTGCCAGCAGTTTAGCGCCGGGGCTAGCCAAAAACATTCAGTACTTC. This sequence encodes CASSLAPGLAKNIQYF.

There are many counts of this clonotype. CDR3 region: CASSPWGDTDTQYF. CDR3 DNA: TGTGCCAGCAGCCCCTGGGGGGATACAGATACGCAGTATTTT. V gene TRBV7-2 combines with J gene TRBJ2-3; D possibly corresponds to TRBD2 (6 bases). Trimming pared 5 bases from V and 3 bases from J, leaving 12 bases between. The germline V gene encodes CDR1 SGHTA and CDR2 FQGNSA. This CDR3 has 14 residues.

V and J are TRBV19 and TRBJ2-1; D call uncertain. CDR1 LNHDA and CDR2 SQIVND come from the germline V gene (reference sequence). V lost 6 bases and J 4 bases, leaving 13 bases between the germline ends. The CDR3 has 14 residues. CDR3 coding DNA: TGTGCCAGTAGCCTCTTAGGTCAATACAATGAGCAGTTCTTC. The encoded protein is CASSLLGQYNEQFF.

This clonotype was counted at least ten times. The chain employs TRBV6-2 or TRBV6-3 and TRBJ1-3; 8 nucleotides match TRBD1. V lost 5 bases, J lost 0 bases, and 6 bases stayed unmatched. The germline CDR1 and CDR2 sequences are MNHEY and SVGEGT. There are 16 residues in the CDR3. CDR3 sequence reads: CASSPDRGSSGNTIYF. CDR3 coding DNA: TGTGCCAGCAGTCCCGACAGGGGAAGCTCTGGAAACACCATATATTTT.

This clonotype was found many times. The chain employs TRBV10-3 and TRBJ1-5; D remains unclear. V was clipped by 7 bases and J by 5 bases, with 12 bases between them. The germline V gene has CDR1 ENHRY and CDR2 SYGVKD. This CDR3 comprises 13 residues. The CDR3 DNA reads TGTGCCATCACCGTCGACATCGATCAGCCCCAGCATTTT. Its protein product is CAITVDIDQPQHF.

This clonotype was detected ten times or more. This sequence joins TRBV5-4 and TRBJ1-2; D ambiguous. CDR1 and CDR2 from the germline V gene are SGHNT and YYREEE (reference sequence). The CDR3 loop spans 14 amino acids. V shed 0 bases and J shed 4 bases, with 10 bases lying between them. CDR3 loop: CASSLVGSTYGYTF. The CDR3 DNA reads TGTGCCAGCAGCTTGGTCGGCAGCACCTATGGCTACACCTTC.

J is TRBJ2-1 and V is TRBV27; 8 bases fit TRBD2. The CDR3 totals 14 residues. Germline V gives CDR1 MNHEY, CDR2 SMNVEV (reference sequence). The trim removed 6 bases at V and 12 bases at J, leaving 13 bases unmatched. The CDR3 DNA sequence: TGTGCCAGCAGCTTTCAAGGACTAGCTCGGCGGCAGTTCTTC. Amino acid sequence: CASSFQGLARRQFF.